The present entry profiles one TCR beta chain with its context. Its specificity is unknown. 60 Vbeta and 13 Jbeta primers were used in PCR. Clones were read by immunoSEQ multiplex PCR, and TCRdb kept only the in-frame ones, dropping some. The table includes around 120,000 clones, around 10% detected once. This sample was included in a study of cytomegalovirus exposure and HLA in healthy donors. Study outcomes and limitations: Reportedly, a later analysis found an Asian-associated ancestry cluster had fewer N-insertions than the roughly 700-donor mean. A missense variant in DCLRE1C was later tied to TCR beta V- and J-gene trimming. Excluded were some V segments that proved indistinguishable, including TRBV6-2 and TRBV6-3. Researchers had no immune exposure information except CMV serostatus available.

The CDR3 consists of 17 residues. The chain links TRBV21-1 to TRBJ2-1; the table's D call of TRBD2 was not tested on the DNA. TRBV21-1 is recorded as a pseudogene. The receptor comes from a man aged 30 to 45 in good health and CMV-seronegative. Source material: PBMCs. The CDR3 reads CASSKEGTSGEYNEQFF. In DNA form, the CDR3 reads TGTGCCAGCAGCAAAGAGGGGACTAGCGGGGAGTACAATGAGCAGTTCTTC.